What follows are 9 T cell receptor beta chains derived from one specimen sequenced in a study of patients and donors after allogeneic stem cell transplantation. TCRdb re-derived calls from the RT-PCR reads in MiXCR, one entry per CDR3 protein. The sample holds about 960,000 distinct CDR3 sequences, more than 15% seen once. Specimen: blood, either unsorted or a sorted T cell fraction (not recorded which). These receptors came from a human donor who was either an allogeneic HSCT recipient or a stem cell or donor lymphocyte infusion donor (not recorded which). It is not recorded whose cells these are; they may come from a transplant donor.

This clonotype was counted only a few times. The chain carries TRBV12-3 or TRBV12-4 and TRBJ2-1; D uncertain. The CDR3 runs 14 residues. Trimming removed 3 bases at V and 5 bases at J, with 11 bases between. This CDR3 is CASSFPHPDNEQFF. In DNA form, the CDR3 reads TGTGCCAGCAGTTTTCCCCACCCAGACAATGAGCAGTTCTTC.

This clonotype showed up just a few times. This chain connects TRBV5-1 to TRBJ1-2; D is possibly TRBD1 (5 bases). CDR3 size: 13 residues. Deletions cut 4 bases from V and 6 bases from J, with 13 bases between. In germline, CDR1 is SGHRS, CDR2 YFSETQ. The CDR3 loop is CASSRGRNDGYTF. Written as DNA, the CDR3 is TGCGCCAGCAGCCGGGGGAGGAATGATGGCTACACCTTC.

A few counts support this clonotype. This chain connects TRBV20-1 to TRBJ2-7; the D gene is possibly TRBD1 (6 bases). In germline, CDR1 is DFQATT, CDR2 SNEGSKA (reference sequence). CDR3 length equals 14 residues. The V end was cut by 5 bases, the J end by 0 bases, with 14 bases between. The CDR3 spells CSARWTARSYEQYF. Here the CDR3 DNA reads TGCAGTGCTCGGTGGACAGCCCGCTCCTACGAGCAGTACTTC.

In its sample, this clonotype was seen a few times. The chain recombines TRBV9 with TRBJ2-7; D remains unclear. In germline, CDR1 is SGDLS, CDR2 YYNGEE. V dropped 0 bases and J dropped 5 bases, with 15 bases sitting between them. The CDR3 is made up of 15 amino acids. This CDR3 reads CASSVEMGRFDEQYF. CDR3 in DNA: TGTGCCAGCAGCGTAGAGATGGGTAGGTTCGACGAGCAGTACTTC.

This clonotype has only a few counts. The chain links TRBV5-6 to TRBJ1-1; D is uncertain. The V gene lost 4 bases and the J gene lost 7 bases, with 14 bases spanning the gap. The CDR3 is made up of 13 amino acids. Germline assignment: CDR1 SGHDT and CDR2 YYEEEE. The CDR3 DNA follows: TGTGCCAGCAGCGTGTCATGGGGTGGTGAAGCTTTCTTT. This translates into CASSVSWGGEAFF.

This clonotype was counted only a few times. The rearrangement joins TRBV12-3 or TRBV12-4 to TRBJ1-6; D is uncertain. The CDR3 is made up of 14 amino acids. With 6 bases removed from V and 5 bases from J, the gap between germline ends came to 11 bases. CDR3 sequence reads: CASSPDGNNSPLHF. The CDR3 coding sequence is TGTGCCAGCAGCCCAGACGGAAATAATTCACCCCTCCACTTT.

This chain connects TRBV20-1 to TRBJ2-7; D might be TRBD1 or TRBD2, each matching 5 bases. Germline-derived CDR1 and CDR2 are DFQATT and SNEGSKA (reference sequence). The CDR3 contains 16 residues. The V end was cut by 0 bases, the J end by 5 bases, with 20 bases between. The CDR3 is CSARDNGVSLGDEQYF. CDR3 DNA sequence: TGCAGTGCTAGAGATAATGGCGTTTCACTGGGGGACGAGCAGTACTTC.

The J gene is TRBJ1-5, the V gene TRBV2; no clear D gene. V gave up 3 bases and J gave up 2 bases, with 14 bases separating them. The CDR3 has 16 residues. Per the germline V gene, CDR1 is SNHLY and CDR2 is FYNNEI. The CDR3: CASSDGDISGNQPQHF. In DNA form, the CDR3 reads TGTGCCAGCAGTGATGGGGATATTAGTGGCAATCAGCCCCAGCATTTT.

This clonotype was counted only a few times. The rearrangement links TRBV28 to TRBJ2-7; D may be TRBD1 (7 bases). The CDR3 consists of 13 residues. The V gene's germline CDR1 is MDHEN and CDR2 SYDVKM. The ends were cut back, 11 bases at V and 5 bases at J, with 19 bases in the middle. The chain's CDR3 is CAAGGYRGNEQYF. The DNA of the CDR3 is TGTGCCGCAGGGGGGTACAGGGGTAACGAGCAGTACTTC.